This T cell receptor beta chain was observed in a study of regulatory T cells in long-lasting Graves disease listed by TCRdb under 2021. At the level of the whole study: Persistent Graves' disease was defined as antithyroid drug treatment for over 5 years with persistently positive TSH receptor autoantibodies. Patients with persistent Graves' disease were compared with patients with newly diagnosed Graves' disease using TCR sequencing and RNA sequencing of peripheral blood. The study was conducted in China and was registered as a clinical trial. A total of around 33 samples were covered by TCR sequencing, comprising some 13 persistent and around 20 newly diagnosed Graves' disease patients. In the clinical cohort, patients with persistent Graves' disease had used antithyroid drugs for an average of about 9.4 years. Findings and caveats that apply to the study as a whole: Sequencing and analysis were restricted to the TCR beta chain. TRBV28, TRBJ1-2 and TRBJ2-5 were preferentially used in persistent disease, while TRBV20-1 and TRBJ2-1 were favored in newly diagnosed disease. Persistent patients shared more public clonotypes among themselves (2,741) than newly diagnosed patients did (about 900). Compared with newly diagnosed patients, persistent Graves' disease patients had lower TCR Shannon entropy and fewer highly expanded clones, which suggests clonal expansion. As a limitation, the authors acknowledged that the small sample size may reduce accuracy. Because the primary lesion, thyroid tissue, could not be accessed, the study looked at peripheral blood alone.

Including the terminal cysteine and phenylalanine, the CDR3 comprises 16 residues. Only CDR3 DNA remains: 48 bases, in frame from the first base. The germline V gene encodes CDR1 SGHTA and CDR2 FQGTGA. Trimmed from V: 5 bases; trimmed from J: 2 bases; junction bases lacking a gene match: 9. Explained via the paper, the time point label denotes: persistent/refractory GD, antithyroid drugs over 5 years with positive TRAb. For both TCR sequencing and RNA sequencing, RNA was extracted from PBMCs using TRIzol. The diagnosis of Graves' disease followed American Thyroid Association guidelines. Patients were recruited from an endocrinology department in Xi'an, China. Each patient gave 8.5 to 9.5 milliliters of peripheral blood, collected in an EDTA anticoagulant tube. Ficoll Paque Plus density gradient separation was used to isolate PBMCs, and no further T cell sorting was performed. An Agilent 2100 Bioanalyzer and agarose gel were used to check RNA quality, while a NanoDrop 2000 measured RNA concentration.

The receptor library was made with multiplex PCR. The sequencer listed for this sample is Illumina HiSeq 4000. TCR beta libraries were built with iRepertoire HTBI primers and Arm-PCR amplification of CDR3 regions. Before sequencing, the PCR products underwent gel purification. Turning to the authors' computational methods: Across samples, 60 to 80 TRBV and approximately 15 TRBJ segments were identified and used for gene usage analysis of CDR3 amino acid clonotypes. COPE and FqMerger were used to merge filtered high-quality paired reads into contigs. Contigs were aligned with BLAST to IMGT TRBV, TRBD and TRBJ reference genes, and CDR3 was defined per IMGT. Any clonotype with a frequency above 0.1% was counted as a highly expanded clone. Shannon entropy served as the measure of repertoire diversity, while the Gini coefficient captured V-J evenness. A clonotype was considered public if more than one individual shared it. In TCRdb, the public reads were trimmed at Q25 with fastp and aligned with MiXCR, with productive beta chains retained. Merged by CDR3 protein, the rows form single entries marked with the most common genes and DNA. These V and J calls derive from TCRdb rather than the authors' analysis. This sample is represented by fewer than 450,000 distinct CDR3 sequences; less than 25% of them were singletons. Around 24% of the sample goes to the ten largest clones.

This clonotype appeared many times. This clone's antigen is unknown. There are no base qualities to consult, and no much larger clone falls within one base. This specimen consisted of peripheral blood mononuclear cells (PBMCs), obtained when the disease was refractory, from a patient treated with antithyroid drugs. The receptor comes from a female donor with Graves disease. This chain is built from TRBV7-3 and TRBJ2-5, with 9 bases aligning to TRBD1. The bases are TGTGCCAGCAGCCCAGGGACAGGGTGGCCACAAGAGACCCAGTACTTC. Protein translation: CASSPGTGWPQETQYF.